These T cell receptor beta chains were read from a single sample in a study of cytomegalovirus exposure and HLA in healthy donors. Only in-frame clones appear in the TCRdb table, and some are missing; sequencing was by immunoSEQ multiplex PCR. This table holds over 100,000 clones, about 74% found once. Material: PBMCs. These receptors originate from a man between 25 and 39 years old in good health and CMV-seropositive. The CDR3 runs from the conserved cysteine through the conserved F or W.

v_call cdr3_aa
TRBV11-1 CASSSDRGSDTQYF
TRBV4-3 CASSQDLGGYNSPLHF
TRBV28 CASSPGGFYTDTQYF
TRBV13 CASSLNRGGQETQYF
TRBV13 CASSLGRGQPQHF
TRBV30 CAWSASGGGETQYF
TRBV5-4 CASSLPGGRTDTQYF
TRBV12-5 CASGLVRASGALTPETQYF
TRBV25-1 CASSVTGGSYEQYF
TRBV7-7 CASSRSGGVYNEQFF
TRBV30 CAWSVTGHWNTEAFF
TRBV9 CASSVVGGADTQYF
TRBV30 CARETSGGGDTQYF
TRBV9 CASSVGSGGGWETQYF
TRBV7-9 CASSSQDTEAFF
TRBV7-2 CASSTRGRANTGELFF
TRBV11-2 CASRRPGLASYEQYF
TRBV7-6 CASSVYPGQGGYEQYF
TRBV18 CASSRERGWTEAFF
TRBV6-5 CASTKSSQGNSPLHF
TRBV2 CASVSGGSPYEQYF
TRBV6-5 CASRTGYGYTF
TRBV19 CASSMGGYSGNTIYF
TRBV9 CASSAILAVVPNEQFF
TRBV6-1 CASSEVSTSQLFF
TRBV18 CASSPGQQETQYF
TRBV4-1 CASSRTGGDLGYGYTF
TRBV5-6 CASSRGQRIGTF
TRBV28 CASSLIQDNGYTF
TRBV5-1 CASSLETGISYEQYF
TRBV28 CASSLSPYQPQHF
TRBV5-1 CASRTGTDLANTGELFF
TRBV19 CASSNQGSKNIQYF
TRBV7-8 CASIPLGGARSEQYF
TRBV19 CASSPGTGGPDEKLFF
TRBV28 CASSTLTGGAETQYF
TRBV2 CASSEEKTLSYEQYF